This T cell receptor (beta chain) emerged from a study of cytomegalovirus exposure and HLA in healthy donors. Study-level points and caveats: The authors judged a highly shared variant cluster likely a sequencing artifact. DRB1 had the most TCR associations and HLA-C the fewest, a later analysis found, with rates varying by HLA locus. The availability of immune exposure information extended only to CMV serostatus. Sequences of the TCR beta chain were said to predict the HLA-A and HLA-B alleles of most subjects accurately.

It was with 60 Vbeta and 13 Jbeta primers that the PCR ran. Assay: immunoSEQ multiplex PCR; the TCRdb copy retains only in-frame clones and omits some. The sample lists over 90,000 clones, approximately 76% occurring once. A note on this clone: Its matching antigen is unknown.

The CDR3 is 15 amino acids. Germline assignment: CDR1 SGHRS and CDR2 YFSETQ. V was clipped by 2 bases and J by 5 bases; unmatched bases: 7. The TCR comes from a woman in her sixties or seventies in good health and CMV-seropositive. Material for sequencing was PBMCs. V is TRBV5-1 and J is TRBJ2-5; 9 bases are a match to TRBD2. CDR3 loop: CASSFAGGPGETQYF. The DNA for the CDR3 is TGCGCCAGCAGCTTTGCGGGAGGGCCAGGTGAGACCCAGTACTTC.